This is a list of T cell receptor beta chains from one sample in a study of beta chain features in type 1 diabetes. Profiling relied on immunoSEQ multiplex PCR, and the TCRdb table lists in-frame clones only, not all of them. The profile covers about 320,000 clones, with 11% to 15% appearing a single time and about 6.7% taken by the ten largest. The specimen sequenced was central memory CD4+ T cells from blood. The receptors stem from a young man in good health. Both conserved end residues are trimmed from each CDR3. Part of the rows lack a size; the others show once, few, many or a class for expanded clones.

j_call	v_call	clone_size	cdr3_aa
TRBJ1-1	TRBV5-6	many	ASSFANTEAF
TRBJ2-2	TRBV9	.	ASSVWTSANTGELF
TRBJ2-7	TRBV19	.	ASKGGTREQY
TRBJ2-1	TRBV14	few	ASSPLGSGGSSSYNEQF
TRBJ1-1	TRBV29-1	few	SVVKDGGSTEAF
TRBJ2-1	TRBV7-2	.	ASSSAGVRNEQF
TRBJ1-2	TRBV7-2	.	ASSRSGEGYT
TRBJ2-3	TRBV14	few	ASAGLLGTDTQY
TRBJ1-1	TRBV7-2	.	ASSRGTAFEAF
TRBJ2-5	TRBV4-1	few	ASSQDGWAVAETQY
TRBJ2-5	TRBV9	.	ASSGQVNGETQY
TRBJ2-2	TRBV5-1	few	ASSLGAGSRTGELF
TRBJ2-4	TRBV5-8	.	ASSLSTMTGLAKNIQY
TRBJ2-3	TRBV4-1	many	ASSQESGGQSDTQY
TRBJ2-7	TRBV11-2	.	ASSSSASAVQY
TRBJ2-3	TRBV10-3	.	ATESGTSTDTQY
TRBJ1-5	TRBV6-6	.	ASSPGGQPQH
TRBJ2-2	TRBV10-3	.	AITGQGSTGELF
TRBJ2-3	TRBV7-2	few	ASSQYSTDTQY
TRBJ2-3	TRBV11-2	few	ASRNQGRDTQY
TRBJ1-3	TRBV7-2	.	ASSPVGQAFSGNTIY
TRBJ2-1	TRBV7-2	.	ASSLERDGQF
TRBJ2-1	TRBV27	.	ASSWAGGPNHNEQF
TRBJ2-3	TRBV12-5	.	ASGLGDGSPDTQY
TRBJ1-6	TRBV9	.	ASTVGTGASPLH
TRBJ2-1	TRBV4-1	.	ASSLLASYNEQF
TRBJ2-5	TRBV4-1	few	ASSQEVGAQETQY
TRBJ1-5	TRBV28	.	ASSLAGANSNQPQH
TRBJ1-1	TRBV28	few	ASSGPGQTRVVTEAF
TRBJ2-2	TRBV28	.	ASSRTLGQSNTGELF
TRBJ2-5	TRBV5-6	.	ASSSLAIETQY
TRBJ2-7	TRBV11-2	.	ASSPASGGGPYEQY
TRBJ2-7	TRBV7-9	few	ASSYGGVAYEQY
TRBJ2-3	TRBV15	.	ATSKEGATDTQY
TRBJ2-2	TRBV18	.	ASSPSSLRTGELF
TRBJ2-5	TRBV5-6	few	ASSLRHPWSQY
TRBJ2-1	TRBV19	few	ASSGITLVSEQF
TRBJ1-2	TRBV30	.	AWSNRGRNYGYT
TRBJ1-2	TRBV29-1	.	SVEKDRGGYT
TRBJ2-3	TRBV7-9	few	ASSPTGGGDTQY
TRBJ1-3	TRBV6-6	few	ASSRGRISGNTIY
TRBJ2-5	TRBV4-3	.	ASSQAGGQETQY
TRBJ2-1	TRBV7-2	few	ASSLVGRGF
TRBJ2-3	TRBV19	.	ASKRFGGNGADTQY
TRBJ1-5	TRBV10-3	.	AISESTRDQPQH
TRBJ1-5	TRBV6-1	many	ASSEGQVTYSNQPQH
TRBJ2-1	TRBV5-1	few	ASSLQRRNEQF
TRBJ1-2	TRBV11-2	.	ASSVGTDYGYT
TRBJ2-1	TRBV4-3	few	ASSQAKAAYNEQF
TRBJ1-3	TRBV5-4	.	ASSDARSGNTIY
TRBJ2-7	TRBV27	.	ASALRGGSIPSPYEQY
TRBJ2-1	TRBV5-1	few	ASRPTGQGTNEQF
TRBJ2-1	TRBV2	.	ASRESSGKYNEQF